This T cell receptor beta chain was captured in a study of cytomegalovirus exposure and HLA in healthy donors. Remarks on this clone: Its antigen is not identified.

The CDR3 totals 13 residues. The V gene's germline CDR1 is SGHRS and CDR2 YFSETQ. V was clipped by 4 bases and J by 1 base, with 8 bases between them. The PCR ran on 60 Vbeta and 13 Jbeta primers. Sequenced by immunoSEQ multiplex PCR; TCRdb stores in-frame clones only, minus some. The sample gives 70,000 to 100,000 clones, just under 70% of which show up once; roughly 2.8% is in the top ten. General study points: Later analysis identified several of the most significant clusters that appeared linked to common viral pathogens.

The genes are TRBV5-1 and TRBJ2-5; perhaps TRBD1 as D (5 bases). This sequence originates from a man in his fifties or sixties in good health and CMV-seronegative. Sequences were obtained from PBMCs. The CDR3 is CASSGDSQETQYF. The CDR3 DNA reads as TGCGCCAGCAGCGGCGACAGCCAAGAGACCCAGTACTTC.